This TCR beta chain was found in a study of control samples from healthy donors and cancer patients. CDR3 length: 13 residues. Per germline, CDR1 SGHNT and CDR2 YYREEE (reference sequence). Trimming shortened V by 6 bases and J by 3 bases, and 10 bases separated the two germline ends. Assay: immunoSEQ multiplex PCR; the TCRdb copy retains only in-frame clones and omits some. The sample shows approximately 130,000 clones, 80% to 90% of them seen only once. The sample comprised blood. The genes are TRBV5-4 and TRBJ2-1; D is unresolved. The receptor's source is a man aged 30 to 45 in good health. CDR3 in amino acids: CASKSTGYNEQFF. Here the CDR3 DNA reads TGTGCCAGCAAATCTACTGGCTACAATGAGCAGTTCTTC.